The source of this T cell receptor (beta chain) is a study of T cells in Graves' hyperthyroidism and ophthalmopathy. This clonotype showed up many times. The antigen is not known. Researchers amplified the TCR beta CDR3 regions from RNA transcripts. First-round RT-PCR with HTBI primers amplified the TCR CDR3 region. TCRdb ran MiXCR on the multiplex PCR reads and lists one entry per CDR3 protein. This table has fewer than 900,000 distinct CDR3 sequences, 15% to 20% appearing once. General study results and limits: Peripheral blood also featured most of the thyroid clonotypes expanded above 0.001.

The specimen was blood. This TCR derives from a woman aged 45-65 years with Graves' hyperthyroidism that later progressed to Graves' ophthalmopathy.

The CDR3 spells CASSPTGAPEAFF. The CDR3 nucleotides read TGTGCCAGCAGCCCAACAGGTGCTCCTGAAGCTTTCTTT. The gene calls are TRBV3-1 and TRBJ1-1; a possible D gene is TRBD1 (5 bases). The CDR3 contains 13 residues. Trimming cost V 4 bases and J 6 bases, with 12 bases left between them. Germline CDR1 LGHDT, CDR2 YNNKEL (reference sequence).